These T cell receptor beta chains were read from a single sample in a study of glioma-infiltrating T cells after dendritic cell vaccination. Clones were sequenced by immunoSEQ multiplex PCR, and TCRdb holds only the in-frame ones, with some missing. Of about 92,000 clones detected, approximately 84% appear once; the ten largest clones hold about 15%. The sample was blood, taken before dendritic cell vaccination. These receptors were taken from a human donor with glioblastoma. Each CDR3 is given with its conserved first and last residue. A D gene is named only where the DNA matches it firmly. Clone size is stated in some rows and not others, as once, few, many or a class when expanded.

TRBJ1-5	TRBV28	.	.	CASSLQIDQPQHF	TGTGCCAGCAGTTTGCAGATCGATCAGCCCCAGCATTTT
TRBJ1-5	TRBV2	.	.	CASSEGSTPQPQHF	TGTGCCAGCAGTGAAGGTTCAACACCTCAGCCCCAGCATTTT
TRBJ2-7	TRBV28	.	once	CASSIQGLYEQYF	TGTGCCAGCAGTATACAGGGTCTATACGAGCAGTACTTC
TRBJ2-3	TRBV11-1	TRBD2	few	CASSSASGGIDTQYF	TGTGCCAGCAGTTCGGCTAGCGGGGGCATAGATACGCAGTATTTT
TRBJ2-3	TRBV5-1	TRBD1	.	CASSSTGDGTDTQYF	TGCGCCAGCAGTTCTACAGGGGACGGGACAGATACGCAGTATTTT
TRBJ1-2	TRBV27	TRBD1	.	CASSLSIPGTASVNYGYTF	TGTGCCAGCAGTTTATCGATTCCCGGGACAGCTTCCGTAAACTATGGCTACACCTTC
TRBJ1-4	TRBV13	.	.	CASSLGYRDKEKLFF	TGTGCCAGCAGCTTAGGGTACAGGGATAAGGAAAAACTGTTTTTT
TRBJ2-1	TRBV30	TRBD2	.	CAWSLTSGMQFF	TGTGCCTGGAGCCTGACTAGCGGGATGCAGTTCTTC
TRBJ1-1	TRBV10-3	.	few	CAIRGQNTEAFF	TGTGCCATCAGGGGGCAGAACACTGAAGCTTTCTTT
TRBJ2-3	TRBV27	TRBD1	once	CASNGQGYPDTQYF	TGTGCCAGCAATGGACAGGGTTATCCAGATACGCAGTATTTT
TRBJ2-3	TRBV4-2	.	.	CASSDGTLDTQYF	TGTGCCAGCAGCGACGGGACTTTAGATACGCAGTATTTT
TRBJ2-1	TRBV7-6	TRBD1	.	CASSPRQRQGNEQFF	TGTGCCAGCAGCCCCCGTCAACGACAGGGGAATGAGCAGTTCTTC
TRBJ2-3	TRBV5-4	TRBD2	.	CASSLAGSGGVTDTQYF	TGTGCCAGCAGCTTGGCAGGTAGCGGGGGGGTCACAGATACGCAGTATTTT
TRBJ2-7	TRBV4-1	.	once	CASSQPAGRSYEQYF	TGCGCCAGCAGCCAACCAGCGGGCAGGTCCTACGAGCAGTACTTC
TRBJ2-7	TRBV2	.	.	CASSRGGGGLNYEQYF	TGTGCCAGCAGTCGGGGAGGGGGGGGGCTTAACTACGAGCAGTACTTC
TRBJ1-1	TRBV5-6	.	.	CASSLGQGSSNTEAFF	TGTGCCAGCAGCTTGGGGCAGGGATCCTCGAACACTGAAGCTTTCTTT
TRBJ2-7	TRBV19	.	.	CASAYRVSYEQYF	TGTGCCAGTGCCTACAGGGTCTCCTACGAGCAGTACTTC
TRBJ1-1	TRBV2	.	.	CASSPRQGLNTEAFF	TGTGCCAGCAGTCCACGCCAGGGTTTGAACACTGAAGCTTTCTTT
TRBJ1-1	TRBV4-1	.	.	CASSQGILGRQSNTEAFF	TGCGCCAGCAGCCAAGGGATTCTGGGGCGACAGTCGAACACTGAAGCTTTCTTT
TRBJ2-6	TRBV29-1	.	.	CSVTDRSGANVLTF	TGCAGCGTAACCGACAGGTCTGGGGCCAACGTCCTGACTTTC
TRBJ1-1	TRBV7-9	.	.	CAGDTGSNTEAFF	TGTGCCGGCGACACAGGGTCAAACACTGAAGCTTTCTTT
TRBJ2-1	TRBV7-2	.	.	CASTVSRSSYNEQFF	TGTGCCAGCACGGTTTCGAGGAGCTCCTACAATGAGCAGTTCTTC
TRBJ2-1	TRBV30	.	.	CALGDRGAFRFF	TGTGCCCTAGGCGATCGGGGGGCGTTTAGGTTCTTC
TRBJ1-3	TRBV5-1	.	.	CASSLESGGGNTIYF	TGCGCCAGCAGCTTGGAGTCGGGGGGTGGAAACACCATATATTTT
TRBJ2-1	TRBV15	TRBD2	.	CATSRRAGDEQFF	TGTGCCACCAGCAGACGGGCGGGGGATGAGCAGTTCTTC
TRBJ2-5	TRBV6-5	.	.	CASSYRADWVQETQYF	TGTGCCAGCAGTTACCGGGCGGACTGGGTCCAAGAGACCCAGTACTTC
TRBJ2-5	TRBV7-9	.	.	CASSLAANGFQETQYF	TGTGCCAGCAGCTTAGCGGCCAACGGGTTCCAAGAGACCCAGTACTTC
TRBJ1-4	TRBV5-6	.	.	CASSTGHSNEKLFF	TGTGCCAGCAGCACGGGACATTCTAATGAAAAACTGTTTTTT
TRBJ2-7	TRBV11-2	TRBD2	.	CASSLDPTTSGRRYEQYF	TGTGCCAGCAGCTTAGATCCCACGACTAGCGGGAGGAGGTACGAGCAGTACTTC
TRBJ1-1	TRBV7-3	.	.	CASSPGGGSRAEAFF	TGTGCCAGCAGCCCCGGGGGGGGGTCTCGGGCTGAAGCTTTCTTT
TRBJ2-3	TRBV6-1	TRBD1	.	CASLSRDRSTDTQYF	TGTGCCAGCTTATCCCGGGACAGGTCCACAGATACGCAGTATTTT
TRBJ1-5	TRBV28	TRBD1	.	CASSSPGQGHQPQHF	TGTGCCAGCAGTTCCCCGGGACAGGGCCATCAGCCCCAGCATTTT
TRBJ2-1	TRBV6-5	TRBD2	.	CASRWREGRNEQFF	TGTGCCAGCAGGTGGCGGGAGGGCCGAAATGAGCAGTTCTTC
TRBJ1-1	TRBV6-4	.	.	CASRTNLNTEAFF	TGTGCCAGCCGGACAAATTTGAACACTGAAGCTTTCTTT